What follows are 21 T cell receptor beta chains derived from one specimen sequenced in a study of blood T cells in healthy people across ages. It was with a sample-barcoded 5' primer and a J-beta primer mix that a second PCR of roughly 7 to 12 cycles was run. TCRdb re-analysed the 5' RACE reads in MiXCR, keeping a single row per CDR3 protein. Of roughly 900,000 distinct CDR3 sequences in the sample, around 28% were seen once. The sample was blood. The source is a woman of 80 years or more in good health.

Concerning this clonotype itself: Its ends do not fully match the called genes, so a read error is possible. This chain uses TRBV4-2 with TRBJ2-3, with 8 bases matching TRBD1. The length of the CDR3 is 16 residues. Germline V lookup: CDR1 LGHNA, CDR2 YNFKEQ. The CDR3 sequence is CACSQVGTGLTDTQYF. As DNA, the CDR3 is TGTGCCTGCAGCCAAGTGGGGACAGGCCTCACAGATACGCAGTATTTT.

The V gene is TRBV9, the J gene TRBJ2-7; D is ambiguous. The CDR3 is 14 amino acids. Germline assignment: CDR1 SGDLS and CDR2 YYNGEE. Trimming took 0 bases from V and 1 from J, leaving 8 bases between them. The CDR3 sequence is CASSVDVGSYEQYF. The CDR3 region has the DNA TGTGCCAGCAGCGTAGACGTAGGGTCCTACGAGCAGTACTTC. Full variable domain (outside the CDR3, taken from reference TRBV9 and TRBJ2-7): DSGVTQTPKHLITATGQRVTLRCSPRSGDLSVYWYQQSLDQGLQFLIQYYNGEERAKGNILERFSAQQFPDLHSELNLSSLELGDSALYFCASSVDVGSYEQYFGPGTRLTVT.

On this clonotype: Since a much larger clone is just one base distant, this may be a read error. V gene TRBV20-1 combines with J gene TRBJ2-5; D remains ambiguous. Germline CDR1 and CDR2: DFQATT and SNEGSKA (reference sequence). The CDR3 covers 14 residues. The CDR3 loop is CSASVSLGQKTQYF. As DNA, the CDR3 is TGCAGTGCTAGTGTCTCCTTGGGCCAAAAGACCCAGTACTTC.

This clonotype was observed many times. The gene calls are TRBV20-1 and TRBJ2-1; D uncertain. V lost 0 bases, J lost 0 bases, and 9 bases lay in between. Germline assignment: CDR1 DFQATT and CDR2 SNEGSKA (reference sequence). CDR3 size: 15 residues. The CDR3 loop reads CSARDGSFSYNEQFF. The DNA for the CDR3 is TGCAGTGCTAGAGACGGCTCTTTCTCCTACAATGAGCAGTTCTTC.

As for this clonotype: Since a much larger clone is just one base distant, this may be a read error. The V gene is TRBV5-1, the J gene TRBJ2-1; a possible D gene is TRBD1 (5 bases). Germline assignment: CDR1 SGHRS and CDR2 YFSETQ. CDR3 size: 16 residues. Trimming removed 3 bases from V and 0 bases from J, with 13 bases in between. The DNA of the CDR3 is TGCGCCAGCAGCTCCTCCCAGGGCAGCTCCTACAATGAGCAGTTCTTC. Amino acids: CASSSSQGSSYNEQFF.

J is TRBJ2-7 and V is TRBV28; 7 bases line up with TRBD1. This CDR3 comprises 16 residues. Germline V gives CDR1 MDHEN, CDR2 SYDVKM. J gave up 2 bases and V 4 bases, and 11 bases lay outside the gene matches. The CDR3 sequence is CASSSPTGRLTYEQYF. The CDR3 region has the DNA TGTGCCAGCAGTTCCCCGACAGGGCGGCTTACCTACGAGCAGTACTTC.

Comment on this clonotype: Since a much larger clone is just one base distant, this may be a read error. The gene calls are TRBV12-3 or TRBV12-4 and TRBJ2-7; perhaps TRBD2 as D (5 bases). The last part of the DNA fits TRBJ2-5 better; the J call may be wrong. The CDR3 runs 13 residues. CDR3 DNA sequence: TGTGCCAGCAGTTTCTCCAGGAGGGAGACCCAGTACTTC. Translation gives CASSFSRRETQYF.

There are a few counts of this clonotype. The chain is built from TRBV2 and TRBJ2-7; 9 positions match TRBD1. In germline, CDR1 is SNHLY, CDR2 FYNNEI. This CDR3 has 14 residues. The ends lost 8 bases at V and 3 bases at J; junction bases unmatched: 8. CDR3 DNA sequence: TGTGCCAGCTTCCGGGACAGGGTCGTCTACGAGCAGTACTTC. Amino acid sequence: CASFRDRVVYEQYF.

The chain joins TRBV20-1 to TRBJ2-1, with D possibly matching TRBD2 (6 bases). The germline CDR1 and CDR2 sequences are DFQATT and SNEGSKA (reference sequence). Trimming left V 0 bases short and J 5 bases short, with 14 bases between. CDR3 length: 15 amino acids. Here the CDR3 reads CSARDGGTDNNEQFF. The CDR3 nucleotides read TGCAGTGCTAGAGATGGGGGGACGGATAACAATGAGCAGTTCTTC.

This sequence joins TRBV7-2 and TRBJ2-4; 10 bases fit TRBD2. The J call may be faulty, since TRBJ2-7 better matches the DNA end. The CDR3 sequence is 15 residues long. Germline lookup yields CDR1 SGHTA and CDR2 FQGNSA. This CDR3 reads CASSLAPSGGYEQYF. DNA for the CDR3: TGTGCCAGCAGCTTAGCACCTAGCGGGGGCTACGAGCAGTACTTC.

V gene TRBV28 combines with J gene TRBJ2-7, with a tentative D call TRBD2 (5 bases). There are 15 residues in the CDR3. V shed 2 bases and J shed 2 bases, with 13 bases lying between them. In germline, CDR1 is MDHEN, CDR2 SYDVKM. Here the CDR3 DNA reads TGTGCCAGCAGTTTAGAACCCCAGCGGACCTACGAGCAGTACTTC. Protein sequence: CASSLEPQRTYEQYF. Full variable domain (missing parts from reference TRBV28 and TRBJ2-7): DVKVTQSSRYLVKRTGEKVFLECVQDMDHENMFWYRQDPGLGLRLIYFSYDVKMKEKGDIPEGYSVSREKKERFSLILESASTNQTSMYLCASSLEPQRTYEQYFGPGTRLTVT.

The chain carries TRBV20-1 and TRBJ1-6; D is possibly TRBD1 (5 bases). The V gene lost 2 bases and the J gene lost 10 bases, with 15 bases spanning the gap. CDR1 is DFQATT and CDR2 is SNEGSKA in the germline V gene (reference sequence). The CDR3 extends over 14 amino acids. The CDR3 here is CSARPGVGRSPLHF. The CDR3 DNA reads as TGCAGTGCTAGACCCGGGGTGGGGCGCTCACCCCTCCACTTT.

The chain links TRBV20-1 to TRBJ2-3; D assignment may be TRBD1 or TRBD2 (5 bases each). From germline, CDR1 is DFQATT and CDR2 SNEGSKA (reference sequence). V lost 2 bases and J lost 1, with 7 bases in between. This CDR3 contains 13 residues. The CDR3 here is CSARLGGTDTQYF. The CDR3 DNA sequence: TGCAGTGCTAGACTGGGGGGCACAGATACGCAGTATTTT.

The V and J genes are TRBV9 and TRBJ2-5; 7 bases map to TRBD1. V was pared by 5 bases and J by 4 bases, with 14 bases of the junction left unmatched. CDR1 and CDR2 (germline): SGDLS, YYNGEE. This CDR3 is 16 amino acids long. The CDR3 here is CASSPSTGNRRETQYF. The CDR3 region has the DNA TGTGCCAGCAGTCCCTCGACAGGGAATAGAAGAGAGACCCAGTACTTC. The whole variable domain, remainder taken from reference TRBV9 and TRBJ2-5, is DSGVTQTPKHLITATGQRVTLRCSPRSGDLSVYWYQQSLDQGLQFLIQYYNGEERAKGNILERFSAQQFPDLHSELNLSSLELGDSALYFCASSPSTGNRRETQYFGPGTRLLVL.

This clonotype showed up many times. The chain has TRBV28 and TRBJ2-7; 7 bases match TRBD1. Germline V gene sequence: CDR1 MDHEN, CDR2 SYDVKM. The V segment lost 5 bases and the J segment 0 bases; nucleotides outside the gene matches: 1. The CDR3 sequence is 13 residues long. CDR3 sequence (DNA): TGTGCCAGCAGTGCAGGGGGCTCCTACGAGCAGTACTTC. Its protein is CASSAGGSYEQYF.

This clonotype was observed a few times. The rearrangement joins TRBV11-2 to TRBJ2-2, with 12 nucleotides matching TRBD2. The CDR3 runs to 18 residues. Germline CDR1 SGHAT, CDR2 FQNNGV. The V and J ends lost 4 bases and 0 bases, in that order; junction bases with no gene match: 6. CDR3 nucleotide sequence: TGTGCCAGCAGCTCTGGGACTAGCGGGTTCGCGAACACCGGGGAGCTGTTTTTT. As protein: CASSSGTSGFANTGELFF.

The chain has TRBV20-1 and TRBJ2-5; 10 bases agree with TRBD2. Trimming at V came to 3 bases and at J to 4 bases, leaving 8 bases not matched to a gene. The length of the CDR3 is 15 residues. From germline, CDR1 is DFQATT and CDR2 SNEGSKA (reference sequence). The CDR3 coding sequence is TGCAGTGCTAGCCCTAGCGGGGGTGGTAGAGAGACCCAGTACTTC. The encoded protein is CSASPSGGGRETQYF.

In its sample, this clonotype was seen a few times. V usage is TRBV6-2 or TRBV6-3 and J usage is TRBJ2-7, with 8 bases identical to TRBD1. The CDR3 length is 13 residues. Germline-derived CDR1 and CDR2 are MNHEY and SVGEGT. Trimming removed 6 bases from V and 5 bases from J; junction bases left unmatched: 6. The CDR3 region is CASRATTGDEQYF. The CDR3 DNA sequence: TGTGCCAGCAGGGCTACGACAGGGGACGAGCAGTACTTC.

Comments on this clonotype: With a much larger clone just one base away, this may be a read error. This sequence joins TRBV5-1 and TRBJ2-4; D may correspond to TRBD1 or TRBD2 (6 bases each). Germline lookup yields CDR1 SGHRS and CDR2 YFSETQ. V was trimmed by 0 bases and J by 13 bases, leaving 20 bases between them. This CDR3 has 15 residues. For the CDR3, the DNA is TGCGCCAGCAGCTTGGCTCGGATGTACAGGGAGGCCCAGTACTTC. Protein product: CASSLARMYREAQYF.

The V and J genes are TRBV6-5 and TRBJ1-1; D ambiguous. CDR1 and CDR2 from the germline V gene are MNHEY and SVGAGI. Trimming cost V 11 bases and J 3 bases, with 16 bases left between them. This CDR3 has 13 amino acids. In DNA, the CDR3 is TGTGCCTGCACGGGTCTCGGGGACACTGAAGCTTTCTTT. Protein: CACTGLGDTEAFF.

The chain uses TRBV6-5 and TRBJ1-5; D gene uncertain. CDR1 and CDR2 (germline): MNHEY, SVGAGI. The V and J ends lost 5 bases and 2 bases respectively, with 13 bases between them. The CDR3 loop spans 15 amino acids. CDR3 residues: CASSITFNGNQPQHF. The CDR3 DNA is TGTGCCAGCAGTATAACCTTTAATGGCAATCAGCCCCAGCATTTT.